The clone carrying this T cell receptor beta chain appeared a few times. Its antigen is still unknown. The sample originates from a study of blood T cells in healthy people across ages. The draw of peripheral blood yielded around 9.6 milliliters from each donor. Isolation of PBMCs gave at least 7 million cells per sample. The length of the CDR3 is 17 residues. Germline CDR1 DFQATT, CDR2 SNEGSKA (reference sequence). Trimming cost V 2 bases and J 3 bases, with 20 bases left between them. Combining a sample-barcoded 5' primer with a J-beta primer mix, a second PCR ran for roughly 7 to 12 cycles. A tag from a template-switch adaptor with 12 random nucleotides marked each cDNA molecule. One entry per CDR3 protein, called by TCRdb with MiXCR from the 5' RACE reads. The sample holds approximately 880,000 distinct CDR3 sequences; about 44% are singletons and the top ten take 13%. Whole-study results and caveats: TCR beta diversity, measured per million T cells, fell in a roughly linear way with age.

The material sequenced was blood. This chain joins TRBV20-1 and TRBJ2-1; possible D gene TRBD1, 6 bases. This TCR was sampled from a man aged 25-45 years in good health. The CDR3 region is CSARSRGGRTIYNEQFF. As DNA, the CDR3 is TGCAGTGCTAGATCCAGGGGCGGACGGACGATCTACAATGAGCAGTTCTTC.